The 32 T cell receptor beta chains listed next were all sequenced from one sample in a study of blood T cell repertoires in COVID-19. The protocol was immunoSEQ multiplex PCR, while the TCRdb copy is restricted to in-frame clones and leaves out a portion. This table has approximately 500,000 clones, 85% to 90% appearing once. Sequencing was performed on peripheral blood. These receptors were obtained from a young man with COVID-19, enrolled during active disease.

The CDR3 loop reads CASSLVVRGVWNTEAFF. CDR3 nucleotide sequence: TGCGCCAGCAGCTTGGTGGTCAGGGGCGTTTGGAACACTGAAGCTTTCTTT. J is TRBJ1-1 and V is TRBV5-1; TRBD1 is a possible D gene (6 bases). The CDR3 loop spans 17 amino acids. Trimming pared 0 bases from V and 1 base from J, leaving 16 bases between. CDR1 and CDR2 (germline): SGHRS, YFSETQ. Variable domain in full (rest from reference TRBV5-1 and TRBJ1-1): KAGVTQTPRYLIKTRGQQVTLSCSPISGHRSVSWYQQTPGQGLQFLFEYFSETQRNKGNFPGRFSGRQFSNSRSEMNVSTLELGDSALYLCASSLVVRGVWNTEAFFGQGTRLTVV.

Written as DNA, the CDR3 is TGTGCCAGCAGTTACGGCAGTCCTGGAAACACCATATATTTT. The encoded protein is CASSYGSPGNTIYF. The chain is built from TRBV6-5 and TRBJ1-3, with D unclear. The V end lost 2 bases, the J end lost 2 bases, and 7 bases lay between the germline ends. This CDR3 has 14 residues. Germline V lookup: CDR1 MNHEY, CDR2 SVGAGI.

The J gene is TRBJ2-4, the V gene TRBV11-1; perhaps TRBD2 as D (6 bases). Trimming removed 4 bases at V and 8 bases at J, with 15 bases between. Per germline, CDR1 SGHAT and CDR2 FQDESV (reference sequence). This CDR3 contains 14 residues. CDR3 sequence: CASSSMAGTDIQYF. In DNA form, the CDR3 reads TGTGCCAGCAGCTCCATGGCGGGGACGGACATTCAGTACTTC.

This clone appeared once. Other DNA sequences in this specimen translate into the identical CDR3. J is TRBJ1-2 and V is TRBV18; TRBD1 aligns across 8 bases. V shed 3 bases, J shed 3 bases, and the junction held 0 bases outside the gene matches. The CDR3 is 13 amino acids. Germline assignment: CDR1 KGHSH and CDR2 LQKENI. The CDR3 reads CASSPGQDYGYTF. CDR3 bases: TGTGCCAGCTCACCGGGACAGGACTATGGCTACACCTTC.

This clone has just one count. The chain combines TRBV7-2 with TRBJ2-7; TRBD2 matches at 9 bases. The germline gives CDR1 SGHTA, CDR2 FQGNSA. J gave up 6 bases and V 6 bases, and 6 bases lay outside the gene matches. The CDR3 loop spans 13 amino acids. This CDR3 reads CASRSGTSSEQYF. CDR3 bases: TGTGCCAGCAGATCCGGGACTAGCAGCGAGCAGTACTTC.

The V call is TRBV11-2, the J call TRBJ1-6; D is perhaps TRBD1 (5 bases). The germline CDR1 and CDR2 sequences are SGHAT and FQNNGV. The length of the CDR3 is 14 residues. With 6 bases removed from V and 8 bases from J, the gap between germline ends came to 14 bases. The CDR3 here is CASRNATGYSPLHF. CDR3 DNA sequence: TGTGCCAGCAGAAACGCAACAGGTTATTCACCCCTCCACTTT.

The chain employs TRBV6-6 and TRBJ1-6; 8 bases align to TRBD1. The CDR3 sequence is 12 residues long. CDR1 and CDR2 from the germline V gene are MNHNY and SVGAGI (reference sequence). The CDR3 spells CGAGQGGSPLHF. The CDR3 bases are TGTGGGGCAGGACAGGGTGGTTCACCCCTCCACTTT.

The chain links TRBV6-1 to TRBJ2-1, with D perhaps TRBD1 (6 bases). The CDR3 loop spans 15 amino acids. CDR1 and CDR2 (germline): MNHNS, SASEGT. Trimming stripped 1 base from V and 4 bases from J, with 11 bases between. DNA of the CDR3: TGTGCCAGCAGTGAAGGGGGGACAAGTTACAATGAGCAGTTCTTC. The encoded protein is CASSEGGTSYNEQFF.

The CDR3 is CATSDPTSGRVTGGETQYF. In DNA form, the CDR3 reads TGTGCCACCAGTGACCCGACTAGCGGGAGGGTGACTGGTGGAGAGACCCAGTACTTC. This chain connects TRBV24-1 to TRBJ2-5; 14 bases are shared with TRBD2. V trimming: 4 bases; J trimming: 4 bases; junction bases outside the gene matches: 13. The germline V gene has CDR1 KGHDR and CDR2 SFDVKD. The CDR3 loop spans 19 amino acids.

This rearrangement joins TRBV5-4 to TRBJ1-1, with 7 bases aligning to TRBD1. Germline trimming cut 3 bases from V and 7 bases from J; bases unmatched to any gene: 9. There are 14 residues in the CDR3. CDR1 is SGHNT, CDR2 YYREEE, per germline (reference sequence). CDR3 DNA: TGTGCCAGCAGCTCGACAGGGTCAAAGTATGAAGCTTTCTTT. It codes for CASSSTGSKYEAFF.

The rearrangement joins TRBV6-2 or TRBV6-3 to TRBJ1-5; TRBD1 agrees at 7 bases. The CDR3 has 15 amino acids. Germline V gene sequence: CDR1 MNHEY, CDR2 SVGEGT. After removal of 6 bases from V and 4 bases from J, the junction contained 9 bases not matched to a gene. CDR3 protein: CASSLPTGSNQPQHF. The CDR3 nucleotides are TGTGCCAGCAGCCTCCCGACAGGGTCTAATCAGCCCCAGCATTTT.

The rearrangement links TRBV9 to TRBJ2-7; 8 bases fit TRBD1. This CDR3 contains 15 residues. Trimming at V came to 4 bases and at J to 5 bases, leaving 11 bases not matched to a gene. Germline assignment: CDR1 SGDLS and CDR2 YYNGEE. The CDR3 protein is CASSPRTGMSHEQYF. The CDR3 DNA sequence: TGTGCCAGCAGCCCCAGGACAGGGATGTCCCACGAGCAGTACTTC.

The chain uses TRBV13 and TRBJ2-1, with D maybe TRBD1 (6 bases). The CDR3 is 15 amino acids. Trimming took off 4 bases at V and 2 bases at J, with 12 bases between the two ends. The germline gives CDR1 PRHDT, CDR2 FYEKMQ (reference sequence). In nucleotides, the CDR3 is TGTGCCAGCAGCTCCGACAGGAATCCCTACAATGAGCAGTTCTTC. Amino acids: CASSSDRNPYNEQFF.

This chain links TRBV7-6 with TRBJ2-6; 7 nucleotides align to TRBD1. CDR3 length: 16 amino acids. After removal of 8 bases from V and 0 bases from J, the junction contained 7 bases not matched to a gene. In germline, CDR1 is SGHVS, CDR2 FNYEAQ. The CDR3 loop is CASRQGSSSGANVLTF. In DNA, the CDR3 is TGTGCCAGCCGACAGGGATCTAGCTCTGGGGCCAACGTCCTGACTTTC.

This chain uses TRBV19 with TRBJ2-7; 7 bases are a match to TRBD2. The germline gives CDR1 LNHDA, CDR2 SQIVND (reference sequence). The V gene end was trimmed by 5 bases and the J gene end by 1 base; junction bases not matched to a gene: 5. CDR3 length: 14 residues. The CDR3 DNA follows: TGTGCCAGTAGTCCCCTAGCGGAGTCCTACGAGCAGTACTTC. It yields the protein CASSPLAESYEQYF.

This clone was seen a single time. J is TRBJ2-1 and V is TRBV7-8; tentatively, D is TRBD2 (6 bases). The ends were cut back, 3 bases at V and 1 base at J, with 10 bases in the middle. This CDR3 is built from 15 residues. The germline gives CDR1 SGHVS, CDR2 FQNEAQ. The CDR3 is CASSFGGRSYNEQFF. The CDR3, as DNA: TGTGCCAGCAGCTTCGGGGGTAGGTCCTACAATGAGCAGTTCTTC. The full variable domain, with the rest looked up from reference TRBV7-8 and TRBJ2-1, is GAGVSQSPRYKVAKRGQDVALRCDPISGHVSLFWYQQALGQGPEFLTYFQNEAQLDKSGLPSDRFFAERPEGSVSTLKIQRTQQEDSAVYLCASSFGGRSYNEQFFGPGTRLTVL.

This chain uses TRBV6-5 with TRBJ1-5; D ambiguous. Germline V gives CDR1 MNHEY, CDR2 SVGAGI. V lost 5 bases, J lost 2 bases, and 7 bases lay in between. CDR3 length: 13 amino acids. The CDR3 reads CASSKGGNQPQHF. The CDR3, as DNA: TGTGCCAGCAGTAAGGGAGGCAATCAGCCCCAGCATTTT.

CDR3 loop: CASSQARLGYTF. For the CDR3, the DNA is TGTGCCAGCAGCCAAGCCAGGCTTGGCTACACCTTC. The V and J genes are TRBV3-1 (or the pseudogene TRBV3-2) and TRBJ1-2; no definite D call. The germline V and J ends were trimmed by 1 base and 7 bases, with 7 bases remaining between them. The CDR3 runs to 12 residues. Per germline, CDR1 LGHDT and CDR2 YNNKEL (reference sequence).

The CDR3 reads CASSRGLKGLETQYF. The CDR3 DNA reads TGTGCCAGCAGCAGGGGATTAAAAGGGTTAGAGACCCAGTACTTC. This rearrangement joins TRBV6-5 to TRBJ2-5; a possible D gene is TRBD1 (6 bases). V lost 6 bases to trimming and J lost 4 bases, with 18 bases between them. The germline V gene has CDR1 MNHEY and CDR2 SVGAGI. The CDR3 is 15 residues long.

The chain recombines TRBV11-3 with TRBJ2-1; perhaps TRBD1 as D (5 bases). In germline, CDR1 is SGHNT, CDR2 YENEEA. With 4 bases removed from V and 1 base from J, the gap between germline ends came to 14 bases. The CDR3 covers 16 residues. The CDR3 DNA is TGTGCCAGCAGCTCAAGCAAGGGGCTATCCTACAATGAGCAGTTCTTC. This encodes CASSSSKGLSYNEQFF.

The V gene is TRBV19, the J gene TRBJ2-3; 10 nucleotides line up with TRBD2. Germline lookup yields CDR1 LNHDA and CDR2 SQIVND (reference sequence). The CDR3 is 15 residues long. The J segment lost 4 bases and the V segment lost 5 bases, leaving 6 bases of the junction unmatched. The CDR3 DNA reads TGTGCCAGTAGTCCTAGCGGGAGTAGGGCAGATACGCAGTATTTT. Encoded protein: CASSPSGSRADTQYF.

The rearrangement joins TRBV11-3 to TRBJ2-1; 10 bases are shared with TRBD2. J gave up 7 bases and V 5 bases, and 11 bases lay outside the gene matches. The CDR3 covers 16 residues. Germline CDR1 and CDR2: SGHNT and YENEEA. CDR3 coding DNA: TGTGCCAGCAGCGCGCGACCTAGCGGGAGAACAAATGAGCAGTTCTTC. Translation gives CASSARPSGRTNEQFF.

This chain connects TRBV6-4 to TRBJ2-7, with D possibly TRBD1 on 6 matching bases. Germline assignment: CDR1 MRHNA and CDR2 SNTAGT. This CDR3 has 13 amino acids. V was cut by 0 bases and J by 3 bases, with 6 bases left in between. DNA for the CDR3: TGTGCCAGCAGTGACTCACAGGGCTACGAGCAGTACTTC. Amino acids: CASSDSQGYEQYF.

J is TRBJ2-1 and V is TRBV7-3, with 10 bases identical to TRBD2. The V and J ends lost 2 bases and 1 base, in that order; junction bases with no gene match: 11. Per germline, CDR1 SGHTA and CDR2 FQGTGA. The CDR3 totals 19 residues. CDR3 nucleotides: TGTGCCAGCAGCTTATTTCCAACTAGCGGGATAAGTTCCTACAATGAGCAGTTCTTC. It encodes CASSLFPTSGISSYNEQFF.

This clone has a single count. Written as DNA, the CDR3 is TGTGCTAGTGGTTTGGTAACCCGAGGGACCCAGTACTTC. This gives the protein CASGLVTRGTQYF. The V and J genes are TRBV12-5 and TRBJ2-5, with D uncertain. Germline CDR1 LGHNT, CDR2 FRNRAP. The CDR3 has 13 amino acids. Trimming removed 0 bases from V and 7 bases from J, with 9 bases in between.

The rearrangement joins TRBV7-9 to TRBJ2-3, with D perhaps TRBD2 (5 bases). The CDR3 runs to 14 residues. V was shortened by 1 base and J by 8 bases, with 13 bases between the two germline ends. Germline lookup yields CDR1 SEHNR and CDR2 FQNEAQ (reference sequence). CDR3 coding DNA: TGTGCCAGCAGCTTAGATTGGAAAAGCGGTACGCAGTATTTT. Translated: CASSLDWKSGTQYF.

The rearrangement joins TRBV2 to TRBJ2-3; 11 positions agree with TRBD2. The V and J ends lost 6 bases and 2 bases, in that order; junction bases with no gene match: 7. Per the germline V gene, CDR1 is SNHLY and CDR2 is FYNNEI. The length of the CDR3 is 16 residues. CDR3 sequence reads: CASSRRTSGPTDTQYF. DNA for the CDR3: TGTGCCAGCAGCCGCCGGACTAGCGGGCCCACAGATACGCAGTATTTT.

The chain has TRBV7-9 and TRBJ1-4; TRBD1 agrees at 12 bases. The CDR3 loop spans 18 amino acids. The J segment lost 8 bases and the V segment lost 3 bases, leaving 13 bases of the junction unmatched. The germline V gene has CDR1 SEHNR and CDR2 FQNEAQ (reference sequence). CDR3 region: CASSFTGTGGEPGEKLFF. In DNA, the CDR3 is TGTGCCAGCAGCTTCACCGGGACAGGGGGCGAGCCCGGGGAAAAACTGTTTTTT.

The sample holds a few counts of this clone. The chain combines TRBV5-4 with TRBJ1-1, with D perhaps matching TRBD1 (5 bases). CDR1 and CDR2 from the germline V gene are SGHNT and YYREEE (reference sequence). The V end lost 0 bases, the J end lost 3 bases, and 9 bases lay between the germline ends. The CDR3 has 14 residues. This CDR3 reads CASSLAGGDTEAFF. CDR3 DNA: TGTGCCAGCAGCTTGGCTGGAGGGGACACTGAAGCTTTCTTT.

This clone has only one observation. In DNA, the CDR3 is TGTGCCACCAGCAGATTAACCGGGACAGAGTATGGCTACACCTTC. It codes for CATSRLTGTEYGYTF. V usage is TRBV15 and J usage is TRBJ1-2; 7 nucleotides align to TRBD1. The CDR3 spans 15 residues. Trimming took 2 bases from V and 5 from J; bases not matched to a gene: 8. CDR1 and CDR2 (germline): LNHNV, YYDKDF (reference sequence).

This clone occurred a few times. V usage is TRBV18 and J usage is TRBJ2-3; D not certain. Trimming removed 3 bases from V and 6 bases from J, with 4 bases in between. The germline gives CDR1 KGHSH, CDR2 LQKENI. The CDR3 extends over 11 amino acids. The CDR3 sequence is CASSPADTQYF. The DNA of the CDR3 is TGTGCCAGCTCACCCGCGGATACGCAGTATTTT.

This rearrangement joins TRBV6-5 to TRBJ1-2, with D possibly TRBD1 on 6 matching bases. V lost 7 bases and J 1 base, leaving 16 bases between the germline ends. This CDR3 contains 15 residues. Germline CDR1 and CDR2: MNHEY and SVGAGI. For the CDR3, the DNA is TGTGCCAGCAATTCTTACAGGGCGGGTAACTATGGCTACACCTTC. Amino acids: CASNSYRAGNYGYTF.